This T cell receptor (beta chain) comes out of a study of OX40 agonist ivuxolimab in advanced cancers. Study details: Every patient in dose escalation had hepatocellular carcinoma, melanoma, renal cell or head and neck cancer. Study-level findings and limits: Part of the nonresponder group also had normalized T-cell clonal expansion that was low. CD4+ and CD8+ T cells in blood underwent clonal expansion by week 6 at 0.1 to 3.0 mg/kg.

With respect to this clone: The target antigen is unknown.

This table comes from immunoSEQ multiplex PCR, and its TCRdb copy is limited to in-frame clones, with some not included. The sample lists tens of thousands of clones, roughly 88% occurring once. Sequencing was performed on CD4+ or CD8+ T cells sorted from blood, taken in a trial of the OX40 agonist ivuxolimab. This TCR was recovered from an adult with an advanced solid tumor such as melanoma, head and neck, liver or kidney cancer.

The CDR3 region is CASSQVLAGVGIEQFF. CDR3 nucleotides: TGTGCCAGCAGCCAGGTATTAGCGGGAGTGGGAATTGAGCAGTTCTTC. The gene calls are TRBV14 and TRBJ2-1, with 9 positions matching TRBD2. Germline CDR1 is SGHDN and CDR2 is FVKESK. The CDR3 has 16 amino acids. V gave up 3 bases and J gave up 9 bases; unmatched junction bases: 12.